This TCR beta chain stems from a study of T cells in Graves' hyperthyroidism and ophthalmopathy. Researchers amplified the TCR beta CDR3 regions from RNA transcripts. HTBI primers were employed in a first-round RT-PCR of the TCR CDR3. TCRdb processed the multiplex PCR reads anew with MiXCR; each CDR3 protein has one entry. The sample carries approximately 380,000 distinct CDR3 sequences, over 11% recorded once. Germline assignment: CDR1 MNHEY and CDR2 SMNVEV (reference sequence). V was pared by 5 bases and J by 4 bases, with 12 bases between. The CDR3 has 14 residues. This clonotype was sampled from a man in his fifties with Graves' ophthalmopathy. The chain has TRBV27 and TRBJ2-1; TRBD2 is a possible D gene (5 bases). Material for sequencing was blood. The CDR3 bases are TGTGCCAGCAGTAAGGAGGATGGGTACAATGAGCAGTTCTTC. It specifies CASSKEDGYNEQFF.